The next 14 T cell receptor beta chains were all read from a single sample in a study of blood T cell repertoires in COVID-19. TCRdb's table, derived via immunoSEQ multiplex PCR, lists solely in-frame clones and lacks some. Of tens of thousands of clones listed, approximately 83% are singletons. Sequencing was performed on peripheral blood. All receptors come from a woman between 55 and 75 years old with acute or convalescent COVID-19.

The chain is built from TRBV5-4 and TRBJ2-2, with 7 nucleotides matching TRBD1. Losses at the gene ends were 2 bases for V and 3 bases for J; bases not matched to a gene: 7. The CDR3 is 16 residues long. Germline V gene data show CDR1 as SGHNT and CDR2 as YYREEE (reference sequence). The CDR3, as DNA: TGTGCCAGCAGCTTACCCCGGGACAGCTACACCGGGGAGCTGTTTTTT. It is translated as CASSLPRDSYTGELFF.

The count of this clone is one. This chain joins TRBV5-4 and TRBJ2-5; maybe TRBD1 (5 bases). CDR1 and CDR2 (germline): SGHNT, YYREEE (reference sequence). This CDR3 comprises 14 residues. V dropped 2 bases and J dropped 2 bases, with 10 bases sitting between them. The CDR3 loop is CASSFHDSQETQYF. In DNA form, the CDR3 reads TGTGCCAGCAGCTTCCACGACAGTCAAGAGACCCAGTACTTC.

The CDR3 is CASSLGSGKVQDEQFF. Written as DNA, the CDR3 is TGTGCCAGCTCACTCGGTAGCGGGAAAGTTCAGGATGAGCAGTTCTTC. The genes are TRBV18 and TRBJ2-1; 8 bases are shared with TRBD2. Germline V gene lookup returns CDR1 KGHSH and CDR2 LQKENI. The trim removed 4 bases at V and 8 bases at J, leaving 13 bases unmatched. This CDR3 has 16 residues.

V usage is TRBV19 and J usage is TRBJ1-3; D is ambiguous. The CDR3 is 13 residues long. Germline CDR1 and CDR2: LNHDA and SQIVND (reference sequence). V was shortened by 4 bases and J by 2 bases, with 6 bases between the two germline ends. CDR3 loop: CASSNQAGNTIYF. CDR3 in DNA: TGTGCCAGTAGTAACCAGGCTGGAAACACCATATATTTT. The full variable domain, completed using reference TRBV19 and TRBJ1-3, is DGGITQSPKYLFRKEGQNVTLSCEQNLNHDAMYWYRQDPGQGLRLIYYSQIVNDFQKGDIAEGYSVSREKKESFPLTVTSAQKNPTAFYLCASSNQAGNTIYFGEGSWLTVV.

The chain uses TRBV5-1 and TRBJ2-1; 9 positions agree with TRBD2. This CDR3 has 15 residues. Germline trimming cut 6 bases from V and 2 bases from J; bases unmatched to any gene: 6. Germline values: CDR1 SGHRS, CDR2 YFSETQ. The CDR3 sequence: CASIAGGGTYNEQFF. For the CDR3, the DNA is TGCGCCAGCATCGCGGGAGGGGGTACCTACAATGAGCAGTTCTTC.

This clone was counted a few times. The rearrangement links TRBV5-4 to TRBJ2-5; TRBD2 agrees at 8 bases. The CDR3 consists of 18 residues. Germline V lookup: CDR1 SGHNT, CDR2 YYREEE (reference sequence). Losses at the gene ends were 0 bases for V and 4 bases for J; bases not matched to a gene: 14. DNA for the CDR3: TGTGCCAGCAGCTTGGTTCGTCTAGGACTAGCAGGTTCAGAGACCCAGTACTTC. This translates into CASSLVRLGLAGSETQYF.

The chain uses TRBV5-6 and TRBJ2-7; 7 bases match TRBD1. The CDR3 covers 14 residues. CDR1 and CDR2 (germline): SGHDT, YYEEEE. Losses at the gene ends were 0 bases for V and 4 bases for J; bases not matched to a gene: 4. CDR3 DNA: TGTGCCAGCAGCTTGGGACAGGGTTTGTACGAGCAGTACTTC. As protein: CASSLGQGLYEQYF.

The chain couples TRBV2 to TRBJ2-4; TRBD2 is a possible D gene (6 bases). V lost 5 bases and J lost 5, with 16 bases in between. The CDR3 has 15 residues. Germline CDR1 reads SNHLY; CDR2 reads FYNNEI. The CDR3 coding sequence is TGTGCCAGCAGTAATAGCGCGGGGTTCCAAAACATTCAGTACTTC. Translated, it gives CASSNSAGFQNIQYF.

This clone appeared a single time. The chain is built from TRBV11-2 and TRBJ2-3; D remains ambiguous. The V gene lost 2 bases and the J gene lost 10 bases, with 13 bases spanning the gap. CDR3 length: 13 residues. The germline gives CDR1 SGHAT, CDR2 FQNNGV. CDR3 amino acids: CASSLHILPSQYF. The CDR3 DNA sequence: TGTGCCAGCAGCTTACATATACTTCCCTCGCAGTATTTT.

CDR3 protein: CASRDSTGNYGYTF. The CDR3 DNA sequence: TGTGCCAGCAGGGACTCGACAGGGAACTATGGCTACACCTTC. The chain couples TRBV28 to TRBJ1-2; TRBD1 matches at 7 bases. CDR3 length: 14 residues. Losses at the gene ends were 6 bases for V and 2 bases for J; bases not matched to a gene: 6. The germline CDR1 and CDR2 sequences are MDHEN and SYDVKM.

V is TRBV30 and J is TRBJ1-2, with 7 nucleotides matching TRBD1. J was trimmed by 3 bases and V by 4 bases; bases with no gene match: 11. The germline V gene encodes CDR1 GTSNPN and CDR2 SVGIG (reference sequence). The CDR3 consists of 15 residues. In DNA form, the CDR3 reads TGTGCCTGGACCGACCCAGGGGGGATTTACTATGGCTACACCTTC. This codes for CAWTDPGGIYYGYTF.

This chain joins TRBV30 and TRBJ1-6; 8 bases agree with TRBD1. V lost 3 bases and J lost 5; bases outside the gene matches: 0. Germline V gene data show CDR1 as GTSNPN and CDR2 as SVGIG (reference sequence). The CDR3 is made up of 13 amino acids. CDR3 protein: CAWSRGHNSPLHF. CDR3 bases: TGTGCCTGGAGCAGGGGGCATAATTCACCCCTCCACTTT.

The V gene is TRBV5-5, the J gene TRBJ1-6, with 9 positions matching TRBD1. Trimming cost V 2 bases and J 7 bases; bases outside gene matches: 7. There are 16 residues in the CDR3. Looked up from germline, CDR1 is SGHKS and CDR2 is YYEKEE (reference sequence). The CDR3 sequence is CASSFYSGTGNSPLHF. The CDR3 DNA is TGTGCCAGCAGCTTCTATTCCGGGACAGGGAATTCACCCCTCCACTTT.

This clone was counted a few times. The gene calls are TRBV7-6 and TRBJ2-2; 7 bases fit TRBD1. J was trimmed by 4 bases and V by 5 bases; bases with no gene match: 10. The CDR3 contains 16 residues. Germline CDR1 SGHVS, CDR2 FNYEAQ. The CDR3 DNA is TGTGCCAGCAGCCGTACGACAGGGTCGGCCACCGGGGAGCTGTTTTTT. Translation: CASSRTTGSATGELFF. The whole variable domain, filled in from reference TRBV7-6 and TRBJ2-2, reads GAGVSQSPRYKVTKRGQDVALRCDPISGHVSLYWYRQALGQGPEFLTYFNYEAQQDKSGLPNDRFSAERPEGSISTLTIQRTEQRDSAMYRCASSRTTGSATGELFFGEGSRLTVL.